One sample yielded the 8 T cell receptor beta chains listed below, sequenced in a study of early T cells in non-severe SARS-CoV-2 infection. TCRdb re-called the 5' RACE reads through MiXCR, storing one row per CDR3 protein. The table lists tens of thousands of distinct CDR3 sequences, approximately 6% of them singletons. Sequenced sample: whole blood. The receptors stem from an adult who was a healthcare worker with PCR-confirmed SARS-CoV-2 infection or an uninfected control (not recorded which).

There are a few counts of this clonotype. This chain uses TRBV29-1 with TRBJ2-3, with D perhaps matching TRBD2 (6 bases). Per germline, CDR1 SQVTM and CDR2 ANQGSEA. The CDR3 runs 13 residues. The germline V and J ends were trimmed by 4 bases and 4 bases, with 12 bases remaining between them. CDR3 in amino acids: CSVAGRGADTQYF. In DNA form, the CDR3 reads TGCAGCGTTGCGGGGCGGGGCGCAGATACGCAGTATTTT.

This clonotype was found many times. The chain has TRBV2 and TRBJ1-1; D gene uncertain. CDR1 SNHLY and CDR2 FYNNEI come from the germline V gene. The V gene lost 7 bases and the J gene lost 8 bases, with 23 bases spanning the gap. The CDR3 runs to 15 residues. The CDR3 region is CASTATFIPGGEAFF. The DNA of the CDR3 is TGTGCCAGCACTGCGACCTTTATCCCAGGCGGAGAAGCTTTCTTT.

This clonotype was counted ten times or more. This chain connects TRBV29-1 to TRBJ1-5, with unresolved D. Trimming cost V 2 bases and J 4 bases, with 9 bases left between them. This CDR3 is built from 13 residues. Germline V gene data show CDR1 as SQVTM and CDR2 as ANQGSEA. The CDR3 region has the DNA TGCAGCGTTGAATCAAGTCCTAATCAGCCCCAGCATTTT. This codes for CSVESSPNQPQHF. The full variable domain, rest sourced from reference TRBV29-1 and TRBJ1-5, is SAVISQKPSRDICQRGTSLTIQCQVDSQVTMMFWYRQQPGQSLTLIATANQGSEATYESGFVIDKFPISRPNLTFSTLTVSNMSPEDSSIYLCSVESSPNQPQHFGDGTRLSIL.

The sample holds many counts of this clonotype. CDR3 DNA sequence: TGTGCCAGCAGTTTCAGGGTACCCTCCGATGAGCAGTTCTTC. This encodes CASSFRVPSDEQFF. The chain employs TRBV12-3 or TRBV12-4 and TRBJ2-1; D is possibly TRBD1 (5 bases). The V and J ends lost 3 bases and 8 bases respectively, with 14 bases between them. The CDR3 spans 14 residues.

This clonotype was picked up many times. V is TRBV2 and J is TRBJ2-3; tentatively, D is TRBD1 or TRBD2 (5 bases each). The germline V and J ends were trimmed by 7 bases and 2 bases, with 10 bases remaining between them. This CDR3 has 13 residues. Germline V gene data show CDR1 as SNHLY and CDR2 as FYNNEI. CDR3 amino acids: CASKVGATDTQYF. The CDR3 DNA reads TGTGCCAGCAAGGTCGGGGCCACAGATACGCAGTATTTT.

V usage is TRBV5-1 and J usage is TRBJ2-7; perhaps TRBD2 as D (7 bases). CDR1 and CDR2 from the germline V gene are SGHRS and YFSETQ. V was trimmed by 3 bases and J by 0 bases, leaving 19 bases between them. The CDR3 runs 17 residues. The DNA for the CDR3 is TGCGCCAGCAGCTCGGACTGGGAGGGGGACCTCTCCTACGAGCAGTACTTC. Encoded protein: CASSSDWEGDLSYEQYF.

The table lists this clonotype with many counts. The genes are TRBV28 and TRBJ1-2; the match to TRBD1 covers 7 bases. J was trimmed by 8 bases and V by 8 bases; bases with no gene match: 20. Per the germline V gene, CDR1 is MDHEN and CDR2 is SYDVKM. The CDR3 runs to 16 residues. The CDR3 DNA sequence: TGTGCCAGCGCCGCCTGGCACGACGGACAGGCGAAGGGCTACACCTTC. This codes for CASAAWHDGQAKGYTF.

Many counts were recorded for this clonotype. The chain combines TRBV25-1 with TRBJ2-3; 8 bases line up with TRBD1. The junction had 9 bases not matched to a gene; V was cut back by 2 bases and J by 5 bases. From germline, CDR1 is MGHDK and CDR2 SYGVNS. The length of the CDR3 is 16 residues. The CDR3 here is CASSETGQAQGDTQYF. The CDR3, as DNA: TGTGCCAGCAGTGAAACGGGACAGGCCCAGGGAGATACGCAGTATTTT.